This T cell receptor beta chain emerged from a study of identical twins. For this clonotype: In this CDR3 the conserved last residue, phenylalanine or tryptophan, is missing, so a read error is likely. It is unclear where the CDR3 begins or ends on the DNA, so no DNA is shown, and the CDR3 is as TCRdb lists it.

The CDR3 is made up of 15 amino acids, end residues included. Via MiXCR, TCRdb re-called the 5' RACE reads, giving one row per CDR3 protein. This sample has more than 1.5 million distinct CDR3 sequences, with roughly a third found just once. The gene calls are TRBV12-3 or TRBV12-4 and TRBJ2-1. Specimen: cord blood. This sequence was found in a newborn girl in good health. CDR3 sequence reads: CASRLALGSYNEQFS.